Listed below are T cell receptor beta chains from one sample, sequenced in a study of T-cell memory formation after mild COVID-19. MiXCR was run by TCRdb on the 5' RACE reads, yielding one entry per CDR3 protein. Here the sample spans under 700,000 distinct CDR3 sequences, roughly 21% being singletons. Material for sequencing was PBMCs or a T cell subset sorted from them (not recorded which). These receptors all come from an adult woman who had mild COVID-19 (a few samples of this study predate the infection). Cell type and time point are not known. CDR3s include the opening cysteine and the closing phenylalanine or tryptophan.

v_gene,CDR3aa
TRBV12-3/TRBV12-4,CASSPRPGNGGGPDTQYF
TRBV5-1,CASSEYRGHEQFF
TRBV29-1,CSVGGKNTEAFF
TRBV7-9,CASSSQAGKAKNIQYF
TRBV19,CASRAPGQGNTEAFF
TRBV5-1,CASSWGTETNYGYTF
TRBV24-1,CATSVLAGAFYEQYF
TRBV4-3,CASSQDKGLANTYEQYF
TRBV3-1,CASSQDSGTVNTEAFF
TRBV3-1,CASSLRGSNEKLFF
TRBV7-2,CASSSRGRGRFGYTF
TRBV12-3/TRBV12-4,CASSFGRGSNTEAFF